Sequencing of this TCR beta chain was carried out in a study of blood T cells in healthy people across ages (dated by TCRdb to between 2014 and 2017). Study-level background: In model experiments, template switching captured roughly one uniquely barcoded TCR beta cDNA molecule for every two T cells. The study measured age-related changes in TCR beta repertoire diversity using deep sequencing normalized with unique cDNA molecular identifiers. Using the same blood draw, the study looked at two additional independent replicas of 1 million unique cDNA reads for two donors, one aged 18 to 30 and the other aged 80 or older. The donors were split into four age groups: young (average about 15 years), middle-aged (roughly 40), aged (roughly 60) and long-lived (82). Donors of different ages were randomly distributed across sequencing lanes to avoid experimental bias.

A note on this clonotype: Its antigen is not yet known. No base quality values were provided; no much bigger clone lies one nucleotide off.

Results the study describes overall, beyond this receptor: Donor CMV infection status was unknown, potentially confounding age-related changes in expanded clonotypes. Observed TCR beta diversity correlated strongly with the percentage of naive T cells measured by flow cytometry. Observed TCR beta diversity per million T cells fell roughly linearly with age, and a significant reduction was already apparent by age around 40. Total diversity estimates from one million sequenced T cells were considered lower bounds and underestimates. Bulk unsorted PBMC profiling prevented conclusive comparison of naive and antigen-experienced compartments. Compared with the aged group, more naive CD4+ T cells, fewer expanded clones and increased TCR diversity were shown by the long-lived group, suggesting age selection.

The method behind the library was 5' RACE. Instrument used: Illumina HiSeq 2500. The second PCR ran for roughly 7 to 11 cycles and used a J-beta primer mix along with a sample-barcoded 5' primer. A unique molecular identifier was introduced onto each TCR beta cDNA molecule by a template-switch 5' adaptor carrying 12 random nucleotides. Each sample yielded at least 2.5 million CDR3-containing paired-end reads. First-strand cDNA synthesis was performed from all RNA using the Mint cDNA synthesis kit, with priming by a TRBC-specific oligonucleotide. All cDNA was treated with uracil-DNA glycosylase and then went through a first 18-cycle PCR with the universal primers M1SS and BC2_uni_R. Per the authors' processing: For normalization, 1 million high-quality reads, each with a distinct molecular identifier, were randomly selected from each sample. Instead of being binned into consensus sequences, reads that shared molecular identifiers were thrown out. CDR3 identification, clonotype clustering and error correction used MiTCR with a Q25 quality threshold and the strictest error-elimination algorithm. A nonparametric unseen species model with Euler transformation was used to estimate a lower bound on total TCR beta diversity. The public reads were run again by TCRdb, first through fastp at Q25 and then through MiXCR, and only productive beta chains were kept. Rows are unified per CDR3 protein, each entry keeping the most common DNA and genes. What appears here as the V and J calls and clone size reflects TCRdb's work, not the paper's. The sample includes roughly 1,500,000 distinct CDR3 sequences, with 30% to 35% observed a single time. The ten largest clones add up to around 11% of the sample.

The donors were roughly 39 Caucasian individuals from Russia, aged roughly 6 to 100 years, who were systemically healthy. Each donor gave 8 to 10 milliliters of peripheral blood, drawn into EDTA-treated Vacutainer tubes. Ficoll-Paque density-gradient centrifugation was used to isolate PBMCs, with at least 6.5 million per sample. Trizol reagent was used to extract total RNA from PBMCs, with at least 5 micrograms per sample. Naive CD45RAhigh/CD27high T cell percentages were measured by flow cytometry on a PBMC aliquot from every donor. The germline V gene yields MGHRA for CDR1 and YSYEKL for CDR2. Counted from cysteine to phenylalanine, this CDR3 has 12 amino acids. The CDR3 DNA has 36 bases and is translated from base 1.

The specimen sequenced was blood. This sequence uses TRBV4-1 and TRBJ2-7, with the D segment possibly TRBD1 or TRBD2, each aligning over 5 bases. The J call may be in error: the DNA end matches TRBJ2-5 better. The receptor comes from a woman in her 30s in good health. Here is the DNA: TGCGCCAGCAGCCAAGAGAGGGGGACCCAGTACTTC. Its translation is CASSQERGTQYF.